This T cell receptor beta chain is drawn from a study of T-cell reconstitution after alpha-beta-depleted transplantation in children. This CDR3 spans 15 amino acids. V lost 6 bases, J lost 1 base, and 16 bases lay in between. Germline CDR1 DFQATT, CDR2 SNEGSKA (reference sequence). This clonotype was observed at least ten times. The antigen is not known. Study-level findings and limits: At around two months after transplant, the alpha-beta T cells were reportedly derived from several hundred expanded clones that came from non-depleted graft cells. At the one-year point after transplant, T-cell counts and TCRbeta diversity were found to come mostly from T cells that had been newly produced.

Unique molecular identifiers featured in how the TCRbeta library was prepared. TCRdb reanalysed the PCR reads using MiXCR and keeps one entry per CDR3 protein. The table records around 450,000 distinct CDR3 sequences, under 12% of them present only once. The TCR comes from a child aged 2-15 years with inherited bone marrow failure, due to receive a stem cell transplant. The sample consisted of PBMCs, taken before TCRalphabeta/CD19-depleted stem cell transplant. The genes are TRBV20-1 and TRBJ2-1, with D perhaps TRBD1 (6 bases). Here the CDR3 DNA reads TGCAGTGCAGCGGACATGGGGGCGTCCTACAATGAGCAGTTCTTC. Amino acids: CSAADMGASYNEQFF.